One sample yielded the 9 T cell receptor beta chains listed below, sequenced in a study of blood T cell repertoires in COVID-19. Profiling relied on immunoSEQ multiplex PCR, and the TCRdb table lists in-frame clones only, not all of them. The table records about 260,000 clones, around four fifths of them present only once. The sequenced material came from PBMCs or T cells enriched from blood (not recorded which). The receptor source for this set is a man younger than 45 with acute COVID-19.

In its sample, this clone was seen a few times. The chain is built from TRBV12-3 or TRBV12-4 and TRBJ2-1; the match to TRBD2 covers 10 bases. The CDR3 is made up of 13 amino acids. The J segment lost 12 bases and the V segment lost 5 bases, leaving 7 bases of the junction unmatched. CDR3 protein: CASSPSGSAWQFF. CDR3 sequence (DNA): TGTGCCAGCAGTCCTAGCGGGAGTGCTTGGCAGTTCTTC.

The chain combines TRBV2 with TRBJ1-1; no reliable D call. V shed 1 base and J shed 4 bases, with 13 bases lying between them. Germline CDR1 and CDR2: SNHLY and FYNNEI. The CDR3 covers 15 residues. CDR3 bases: TGTGCCAGCAGTGAAGTGGTGAAATCTAGCACTGAAGCTTTCTTT. It is translated as CASSEVVKSSTEAFF.

V gene TRBV11-3 combines with J gene TRBJ2-6; the D is unclear. V lost 5 bases and J lost 2, with 13 bases in between. There are 16 residues in the CDR3. CDR1 and CDR2 (germline): SGHNT, YENEEA. CDR3 sequence (DNA): TGTGCCAGCAGCCCCAGAGCCCGGGCTGGGGCCAACGTCCTGACTTTC. This gives the protein CASSPRARAGANVLTF.

The chain combines TRBV5-6 with TRBJ1-6, with TRBD1 identical over 10 bases. The CDR3 extends over 15 amino acids. The germline V gene has CDR1 SGHDT and CDR2 YYEEEE. Trimming at V came to 1 base and at J to 7 bases, leaving 2 bases not matched to a gene. The DNA of the CDR3 is TGTGCCAGCAGCTTGTGGGGACAGGGGAATTCACCCCTCCACTTT. Protein sequence: CASSLWGQGNSPLHF.

This clone has at least ten counts. V usage is TRBV6-4 and J usage is TRBJ2-1; 8 bases align to TRBD2. The ends lost 3 bases at V and 3 bases at J; junction bases unmatched: 1. The CDR3 has 14 amino acids. Germline CDR1 MRHNA, CDR2 SNTAGT. In DNA, the CDR3 is TGTGCCAGCAGTGAGACTAGCGACTACAATGAGCAGTTCTTC. This codes for CASSETSDYNEQFF.

The genes are TRBV6-5 and TRBJ2-2; 8 nucleotides agree with TRBD2. Germline lookup yields CDR1 MNHEY and CDR2 SVGAGI. After removal of 8 bases from V and 1 base from J, the junction contained 3 bases not matched to a gene. The CDR3 is 14 amino acids. This CDR3 reads CASRGGGNTGELFF. The CDR3, as DNA: TGTGCCAGCCGGGGGGGCGGGAACACCGGGGAGCTGTTTTTT.

The chain is built from TRBV9 and TRBJ1-1, with TRBD1 matching over 7 bases. CDR1 is SGDLS and CDR2 is YYNGEE in the germline V gene. V gave up 4 bases and J gave up 1 base; unmatched junction bases: 4. This CDR3 contains 14 residues. CDR3: CASSIGQANTEAFF. The CDR3 bases are TGTGCCAGCAGCATCGGACAGGCGAACACTGAAGCTTTCTTT.

This chain connects TRBV18 to TRBJ2-1, with TRBD2 matching over 10 bases. This CDR3 is 16 amino acids long. The germline gives CDR1 KGHSH, CDR2 LQKENI. V shed 4 bases, J shed 3 bases, and the junction held 6 bases outside the gene matches. The CDR3 is CASSLTSGANYNEQFF. In DNA form, the CDR3 reads TGTGCCAGCTCACTAACTAGCGGGGCTAACTACAATGAGCAGTTCTTC.

In this sample, this clone turned up once. The rearrangement uses TRBV10-2 and TRBJ1-6; 9 nucleotides agree with TRBD1. Germline V CDR1 and CDR2: WSHSY, SAAADI. The CDR3 is 15 amino acids. J lost 10 bases, V lost 1 base, and 5 bases had no gene match. CDR3 sequence: CASSELDRGGSPLHF. The DNA for the CDR3 is TGCGCCAGCAGTGAGTTGGACAGGGGTGGGTCACCCCTCCACTTT.